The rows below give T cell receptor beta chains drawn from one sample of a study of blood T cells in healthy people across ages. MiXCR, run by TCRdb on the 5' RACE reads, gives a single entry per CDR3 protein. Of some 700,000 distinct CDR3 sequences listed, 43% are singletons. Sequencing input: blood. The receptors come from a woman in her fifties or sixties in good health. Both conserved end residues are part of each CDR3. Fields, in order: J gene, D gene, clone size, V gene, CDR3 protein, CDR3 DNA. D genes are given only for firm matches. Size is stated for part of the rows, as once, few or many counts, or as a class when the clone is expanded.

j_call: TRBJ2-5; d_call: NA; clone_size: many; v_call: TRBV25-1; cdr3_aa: CASSAAGLGEETQYF; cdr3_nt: TGTGCCAGCAGTGCGGCAGGGCTCGGAGAAGAGACCCAGTACTTC
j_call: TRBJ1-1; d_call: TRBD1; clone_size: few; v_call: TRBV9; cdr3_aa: CASSPRQGNRAFF; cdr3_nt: TGTGCCAGCAGCCCCCGACAGGGGAACCGGGCTTTCTTT
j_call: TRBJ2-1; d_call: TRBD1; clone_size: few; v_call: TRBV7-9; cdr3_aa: CASRQGANEQFF; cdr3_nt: TGTGCCAGCAGACAGGGGGCAAATGAGCAGTTCTTC
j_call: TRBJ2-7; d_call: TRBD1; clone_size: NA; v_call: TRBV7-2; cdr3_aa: CASSTRDRARSTLQREQYF; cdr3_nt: TGTGCCAGCAGCACCCGGGACAGAGCCCGGAGCACCCTGCAAAGGGAGCAGTACTTC
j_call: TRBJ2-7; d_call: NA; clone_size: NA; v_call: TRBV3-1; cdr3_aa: CASSQDSGSFRYGEQYF; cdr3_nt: TGTGCCAGCAGCCAAGATTCGGGCTCCTTCAGGTACGGTGAGCAGTACTTC
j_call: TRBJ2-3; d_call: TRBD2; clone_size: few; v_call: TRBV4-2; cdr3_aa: CASSQGPAGASTDTQYF; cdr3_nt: TGTGCCAGCAGCCAAGGTCCAGCGGGGGCCAGCACAGATACGCAGTATTTT
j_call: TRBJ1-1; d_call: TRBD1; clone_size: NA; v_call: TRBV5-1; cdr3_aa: CASSSGGTVPEAFF; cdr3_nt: TGCGCCAGCAGCTCCGGGGGGACAGTACCTGAAGCTTTCTTT
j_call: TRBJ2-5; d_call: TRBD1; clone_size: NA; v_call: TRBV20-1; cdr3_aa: CSARGGTGGFGETQYF; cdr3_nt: TGCAGTGCTAGAGGTGGAACAGGGGGTTTTGGAGAGACCCAGTACTTC
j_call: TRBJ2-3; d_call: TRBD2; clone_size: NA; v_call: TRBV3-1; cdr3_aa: CASSQQLAPDTQYF; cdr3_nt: TGTGCCAGCAGCCAACAACTAGCGCCAGATACGCAGTATTTT
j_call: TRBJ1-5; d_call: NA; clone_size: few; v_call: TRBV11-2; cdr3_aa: CASSFGLDTSNQPQHF; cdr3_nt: TGTGCCAGCAGCTTTGGTTTGGACACTTCTAATCAGCCCCAGCATTTT
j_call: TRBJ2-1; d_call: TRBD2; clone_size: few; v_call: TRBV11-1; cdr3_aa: CASSMPGTTISYNEQFF; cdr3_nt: TGTGCCAGCAGCATGCCCGGGACTACAATCTCCTACAATGAGCAGTTCTTC
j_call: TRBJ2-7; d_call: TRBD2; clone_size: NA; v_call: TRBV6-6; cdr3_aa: CASSSISGGPYEQYF; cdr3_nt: TGTGCCAGCTCGTCAATTAGCGGGGGTCCCTACGAGCAGTACTTC
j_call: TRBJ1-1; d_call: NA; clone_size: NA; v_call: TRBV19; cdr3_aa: CASKSTVAFF; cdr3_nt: TGTGCCAGTAAGTCGACTGTGGCTTTCTTT
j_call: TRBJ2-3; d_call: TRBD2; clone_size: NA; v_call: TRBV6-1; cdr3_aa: CASSESSGGKTDTQYF; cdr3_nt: TGTGCCAGCAGTGAGTCTAGCGGGGGGAAGACAGATACGCAGTATTTT
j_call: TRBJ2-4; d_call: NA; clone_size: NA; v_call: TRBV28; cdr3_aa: CASISSPVAKNIQYF; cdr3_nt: TGTGCCAGCATCAGCAGTCCAGTGGCCAAAAACATTCAGTACTTC
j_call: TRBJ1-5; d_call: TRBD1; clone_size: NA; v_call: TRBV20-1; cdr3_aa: CSARDEGGTGSRVVQPQHF; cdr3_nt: TGCAGTGCTAGAGATGAAGGGGGGACAGGCTCTCGTGTGGTTCAGCCCCAGCATTTT
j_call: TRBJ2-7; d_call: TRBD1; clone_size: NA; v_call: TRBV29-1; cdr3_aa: CSVTRSRTGASYEQYF; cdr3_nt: TGCAGCGTTACGAGATCGAGGACAGGGGCGAGCTACGAGCAGTACTTC
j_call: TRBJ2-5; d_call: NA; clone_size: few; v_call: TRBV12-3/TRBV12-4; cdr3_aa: CASSFGGLGETQYF; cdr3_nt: TGTGCCAGCAGTTTCGGGGGCTTGGGAGAGACCCAGTACTTC
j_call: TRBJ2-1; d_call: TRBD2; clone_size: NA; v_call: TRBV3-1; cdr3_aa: CASSLGLAGGREQFF; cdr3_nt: TGTGCCAGCAGCCTAGGACTAGCGGGAGGACGTGAGCAGTTCTTC
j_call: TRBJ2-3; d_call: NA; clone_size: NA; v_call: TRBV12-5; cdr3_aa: CASGLVRWRGQEADTQYF; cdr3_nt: TGTGCTAGTGGTTTGGTACGTTGGCGGGGGCAAGAGGCAGATACGCAGTATTTT
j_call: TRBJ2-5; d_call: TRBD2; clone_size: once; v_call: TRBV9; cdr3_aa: CASSVGSGGAQETQYF; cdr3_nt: TGTGCCAGCAGCGTAGGCAGCGGGGGAGCCCAAGAGACCCAGTACTTC
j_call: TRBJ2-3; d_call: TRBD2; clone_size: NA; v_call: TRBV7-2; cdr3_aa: CASSRGGRDTQYF; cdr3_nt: TGTGCCAGCAGCCGGGGAGGGAGAGATACGCAGTATTTT
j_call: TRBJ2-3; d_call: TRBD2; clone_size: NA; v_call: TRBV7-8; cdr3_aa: CASSSTRLAPLRDTQYF; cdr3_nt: TGTGCCAGCAGCTCCACCCGACTAGCGCCCCTCCGGGATACGCAGTATTTT
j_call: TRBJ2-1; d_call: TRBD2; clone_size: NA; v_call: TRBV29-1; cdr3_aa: CSVLGISGGLSYNEQFF; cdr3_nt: TGCAGCGTTCTTGGGATTAGCGGGGGCCTCTCCTACAATGAGCAGTTCTTC
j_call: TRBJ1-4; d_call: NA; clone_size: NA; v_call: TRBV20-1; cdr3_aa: CSARDLVGGPEKLFF; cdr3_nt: TGCAGTGCTAGAGATTTAGTTGGAGGTCCAGAGAAACTGTTTTTT